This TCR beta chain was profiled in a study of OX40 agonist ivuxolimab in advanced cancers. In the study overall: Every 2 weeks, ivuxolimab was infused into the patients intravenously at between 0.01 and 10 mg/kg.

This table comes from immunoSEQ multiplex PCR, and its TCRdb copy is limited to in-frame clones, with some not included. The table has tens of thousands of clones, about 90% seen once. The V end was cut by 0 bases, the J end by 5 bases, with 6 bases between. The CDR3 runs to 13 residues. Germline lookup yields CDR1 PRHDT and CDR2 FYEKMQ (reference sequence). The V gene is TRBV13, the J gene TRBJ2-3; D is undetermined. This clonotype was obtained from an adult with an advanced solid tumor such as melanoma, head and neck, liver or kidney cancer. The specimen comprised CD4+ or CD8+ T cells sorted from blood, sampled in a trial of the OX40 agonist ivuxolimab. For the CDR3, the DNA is TGTGCCAGCAGCTTAGGCCCGATAGATACGCAGTATTTT. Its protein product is CASSLGPIDTQYF.